One and the same sample provided the 3 T cell receptor beta chains below, sequenced in a study of blood T cells in healthy people across ages. Sample-barcoded 5' priming and a J-beta primer mix drove a second PCR of about 7 to 11 cycles. TCRdb passed the 5' RACE reads through MiXCR, listing each CDR3 protein once. The profile shows 540,000 or so distinct CDR3 sequences, about 45% of them singletons. The specimen sequenced was blood. These receptors came from a man older than 75 in good health.

V is TRBV28 and J is TRBJ2-5, with 10 bases fitting TRBD2. Germline CDR1 is MDHEN and CDR2 is SYDVKM. The CDR3 loop spans 15 amino acids. J was trimmed by 11 bases and V by 4 bases; bases with no gene match: 13. Here the CDR3 reads CASSSRTSGPREQYF. CDR3 nucleotide sequence: TGTGCCAGCAGTTCCAGGACTAGCGGCCCCCGGGAGCAGTACTTC.

The V and J genes are TRBV24-1 and TRBJ2-1, with 8 bases lining up with TRBD1. CDR3 length equals 15 residues. Germline CDR1 and CDR2: KGHDR and SFDVKD. V was clipped by 3 bases and J by 6 bases; unmatched bases: 6. The CDR3 sequence: CATSDPGGASNEQFF. CDR3 bases: TGTGCCACCAGTGATCCAGGGGGCGCCTCCAATGAGCAGTTCTTC.

This chain joins TRBV21-1 and TRBJ2-7; no DNA check was done on the table's D call, TRBD1. TRBV21-1 is a pseudogene. The CDR3 extends over 15 amino acids. The CDR3 sequence: CASSNLGQGRHEQYF. As DNA, the CDR3 is TGTGCCAGCAGCAATTTGGGACAGGGTCGACACGAGCAGTACTTC.